One and the same sample provided the 27 T cell receptor beta chains below, sequenced in a study of T cells in Graves' hyperthyroidism and ophthalmopathy. RNA transcripts provided the source from which TCR beta CDR3 regions were amplified. The HTBI set primed first-round TCR CDR3 RT-PCR. From the multiplex PCR reads, TCRdb called clonotypes with MiXCR, one entry per CDR3 protein. The data hold about half a million distinct CDR3 sequences, with about 20% observed a single time. Sequencing was done on a sample of blood. The origin of the receptors is a middle-aged man with Graves' ophthalmopathy.

This clonotype was picked up a small number of times. The chain joins TRBV6-4 to TRBJ1-1; the D gene is possibly TRBD1 (6 bases). Trimming took 2 bases from V and 5 from J, leaving 18 bases between them. The CDR3 covers 16 residues. The germline V gene has CDR1 MRHNA and CDR2 SNTAGT. The CDR3 bases are TGTGCCAGCAGTGACCCGTCCAGGGGCCCAGGGACTGAAGCTTTCTTT. It specifies CASSDPSRGPGTEAFF.

In this sample, this clonotype turned up a few times. A read error may produce the germline difference seen at one junction end. The rearrangement joins TRBV11-2 to TRBJ2-7; 9 bases match TRBD1. Germline V CDR1 and CDR2: SGHAT, FQNNGV. This CDR3 has 12 amino acids. CDR3 sequence: CASSLYSGTGNF. Here the CDR3 DNA reads TGTGCCAGCAGCTTATACTCCGGGACAGGGAACTTC.

This clonotype was counted ten times or more. The chain recombines TRBV20-1 with TRBJ2-1; D could derive from TRBD1 or TRBD2 (5 bases each). Germline V gene sequence: CDR1 DFQATT, CDR2 SNEGSKA (reference sequence). The V gene lost 6 bases and the J gene lost 2 bases, with 17 bases spanning the gap. The CDR3 is 15 residues long. In nucleotides, the CDR3 is TGCAGTGCCCAAACTAGGGGTCTCCCCTACAATGAGCAGTTCTTC. This translates into CSAQTRGLPYNEQFF.

The CDR3 bases are TGTGCCAGCAGCCCCATATCAAGGCGCAATGAGCAGTTCTTC. Protein: CASSPISRRNEQFF. V usage is TRBV11-2 and J usage is TRBJ2-1; D not certain. This CDR3 region has 14 residues. The V gene lost 5 bases and the J gene lost 6 bases, with 14 bases spanning the gap. Germline assignment: CDR1 SGHAT and CDR2 FQNNGV.

The CDR3 loop is CASSSPATGGDYNYGYTF. The DNA for the CDR3 is TGCGCCAGCAGCTCACCTGCGACAGGGGGTGATTATAACTATGGCTACACCTTC. The V gene is TRBV5-1, the J gene TRBJ1-2; TRBD1 agrees at 9 bases. The CDR3 runs 18 residues. From germline, CDR1 is SGHRS and CDR2 YFSETQ. The V gene end was trimmed by 3 bases and the J gene end by 1 base; junction bases not matched to a gene: 13.

The CDR3 reads CASSFLGTANEKLFF. DNA of the CDR3: TGCGCCAGCAGCTTTTTGGGTACAGCTAATGAAAAACTGTTTTTT. This rearrangement joins TRBV5-1 to TRBJ1-4, with D unresolved. V lost 2 bases to trimming and J lost 3 bases, with 11 bases between them. The CDR3 runs 15 residues. Per germline, CDR1 SGHRS and CDR2 YFSETQ.

The chain joins TRBV4-3 to TRBJ2-1; 8 bases align to TRBD2. Germline lookup yields CDR1 LGHNA and CDR2 YSLEER. V lost 4 bases and J lost 0; bases outside the gene matches: 17. The CDR3 length is 20 residues. The CDR3, as DNA: TGCGCCAGCAGCCGCCTCCCCGGGCTAGCGGGCCCAAGCTCCTACAATGAGCAGTTCTTC. This codes for CASSRLPGLAGPSSYNEQFF.

V usage is TRBV9 and J usage is TRBJ2-7; 7 bases map to TRBD2. With V trimmed by 5 bases and J by 0 bases, 8 bases remained unmatched. Germline V gene lookup returns CDR1 SGDLS and CDR2 YYNGEE. CDR3 size: 15 residues. CDR3 DNA sequence: TGTGCCAGCAGTGGGGGAGGGATTAGCTCCTACGAGCAGTACTTC. Its translation: CASSGGGISSYEQYF. Based on the CDR3 plus reference TRBV9 and TRBJ2-7, the full variable domain is DSGVTQTPKHLITATGQRVTLRCSPRSGDLSVYWYQQSLDQGLQFLIQYYNGEERAKGNILERFSAQQFPDLHSELNLSSLELGDSALYFCASSGGGISSYEQYFGPGTRLTVT.

This clonotype was counted ten times or more. The chain is built from TRBV3-1 and TRBJ2-3; D is unclear. Germline V gene data show CDR1 as LGHDT and CDR2 as YNNKEL (reference sequence). The CDR3 consists of 15 residues. Trimming pared 4 bases from V and 1 base from J, leaving 12 bases between. CDR3 amino acids: CASSLRVSGTDTQYF. In nucleotides, the CDR3 is TGTGCCAGCAGCCTACGAGTTAGTGGCACAGATACGCAGTATTTT.

This clonotype appeared many times. The chain combines TRBV12-3 or TRBV12-4 with TRBJ2-1, with TRBD1 identical over 11 bases. J lost 6 bases, V lost 0 bases, and 1 base had no gene match. This CDR3 has 15 amino acids. CDR3 coding DNA: TGTGCCAGCAGTTTAGCCGGGACAGGGGGCAATGAGCAGTTCTTC. It is translated as CASSLAGTGGNEQFF.

This clonotype was observed many times. The V and J genes are TRBV7-3 and TRBJ1-1, with D tentatively TRBD1 (6 bases). The V end lost 0 bases, the J end lost 4 bases, and 15 bases lay between the germline ends. The CDR3 loop spans 16 amino acids. From germline, CDR1 is SGHTA and CDR2 FQGTGA. As DNA, the CDR3 is TGTGCCAGCAGCTTAACCCCGAGGGGGGTAGGCACTGAAGCTTTCTTT. Amino acid sequence: CASSLTPRGVGTEAFF.

The chain combines TRBV4-1 with TRBJ1-2, with a possible D match to TRBD1 (6 bases). CDR3 size: 15 residues. Germline-derived CDR1 and CDR2 are MGHRA and YSYEKL. V dropped 2 bases and J dropped 8 bases, with 18 bases sitting between them. CDR3 amino acids: CASSQREQGRGGYTF. The DNA of the CDR3 is TGCGCCAGCAGCCAAAGGGAACAGGGCCGGGGAGGCTACACCTTC.

The V gene is TRBV20-1, the J gene TRBJ2-1; the D gene is possibly TRBD1 (6 bases). Germline V gene lookup returns CDR1 DFQATT and CDR2 SNEGSKA (reference sequence). Trimming cost V 6 bases and J 6 bases, with 15 bases left between them. There are 13 residues in the CDR3. The CDR3 DNA sequence: TGCAGTGCCGCGAGAGACAGGATCAATGAGCAGTTCTTC. This gives the protein CSAARDRINEQFF.

This clonotype was counted between two and nine times. The chain combines TRBV5-6 with TRBJ2-7; 8 positions agree with TRBD1. Trimming cost V 5 bases and J 3 bases; bases outside gene matches: 7. The germline V gene encodes CDR1 SGHDT and CDR2 YYEEEE. This CDR3 contains 14 residues. The CDR3 region is CASSPGGHDYEQYF. The CDR3, as DNA: TGTGCCAGCAGTCCAGGGGGCCATGACTACGAGCAGTACTTC.

The chain combines TRBV6-1 with TRBJ2-3; D may be TRBD1 or TRBD2 (6 bases each). V dropped 1 base and J dropped 2 bases, with 13 bases sitting between them. Germline CDR1 and CDR2: MNHNS and SASEGT. CDR3 size: 16 residues. CDR3 nucleotides: TGTGCCAGCAGTGAAGATGACAGGAGGGCCACAGATACGCAGTATTTT. Its protein product is CASSEDDRRATDTQYF.

This clonotype has at least ten counts. This chain joins TRBV5-1 and TRBJ1-2; D uncertain. V dropped 0 bases and J dropped 0 bases, with 6 bases sitting between them. This CDR3 has 14 amino acids. In germline, CDR1 is SGHRS, CDR2 YFSETQ. The CDR3 region has the DNA TGCGCCAGCAGCTTGGGTGGACCTAACTATGGCTACACCTTC. Protein: CASSLGGPNYGYTF.

This clonotype was seen repeatedly, ten times or more. This chain uses TRBV11-2 with TRBJ2-1; no clear D. This CDR3 spans 13 amino acids. V shed 1 base and J shed 6 bases, with 7 bases lying between them. Germline loops: CDR1 SGHAT, CDR2 FQNNGV. The CDR3, as DNA: TGTGCCAGCAGCTTAGGATATTTCAATGAGCAGTTCTTC. It is translated as CASSLGYFNEQFF.

This clonotype was counted at least ten times. The chain uses TRBV28 and TRBJ2-7; D not resolved. Germline CDR1 is MDHEN and CDR2 is SYDVKM. V was pared by 2 bases and J by 6 bases, with 11 bases between. This CDR3 contains 13 residues. CDR3 region: CASSLGSGPEQYF. CDR3 nucleotides: TGTGCCAGCAGTTTAGGTTCCGGCCCCGAGCAGTACTTC.

The chain joins TRBV7-2 to TRBJ1-2; no reliable D call. This CDR3 region has 15 residues. The V end lost 1 base, the J end lost 8 bases, and 17 bases lay between the germline ends. CDR1 is SGHTA, CDR2 FQGNSA, per germline. CDR3 nucleotides: TGTGCCAGCAGCTTAGATCTTTCTGCCGCTAACGGCTACACCTTC. As protein: CASSLDLSAANGYTF.

This clonotype was detected ten times or more. The gene calls are TRBV20-1 and TRBJ2-5; 7 bases match TRBD2. The CDR3 consists of 14 residues. The germline CDR1 and CDR2 sequences are DFQATT and SNEGSKA (reference sequence). Trimming cost V 3 bases and J 7 bases; bases outside gene matches: 11. CDR3 in DNA: TGCAGTGCTAGTCAACCCGGGACTACAGGGACCCAGTACTTC. Protein sequence: CSASQPGTTGTQYF.

A remark on this clonotype: This clone may be a read error of a much larger clone one base away. The V gene is TRBV28, the J gene TRBJ1-1; tentatively, D is TRBD1 (6 bases). The CDR3 sequence is 13 residues long. V dropped 5 bases and J dropped 5 bases, with 12 bases sitting between them. Germline V gene sequence: CDR1 MDHEN, CDR2 SYDVKM. Here the CDR3 DNA reads TGTGCCAGCAGTGCAACAGGGAGGACTGAAGCTTTCTTT. It specifies CASSATGRTEAFF.

The sample holds many counts of this clonotype. J is TRBJ1-2 and V is TRBV20-1; D remains unclear. This CDR3 comprises 12 residues. Per germline, CDR1 DFQATT and CDR2 SNEGSKA (reference sequence). The ends were cut back, 5 bases at V and 8 bases at J, with 15 bases in the middle. Written as DNA, the CDR3 is TGCAGTGCTTTCGACGGGTATTGGGGCTACACCTTC. Translating it yields CSAFDGYWGYTF.

The chain couples TRBV30 to TRBJ1-3; unclear D gene. Germline CDR1 and CDR2: GTSNPN and SVGIG (reference sequence). The CDR3 length is 15 residues. The V end was cut by 0 bases, the J end by 1 base, with 10 bases between. This CDR3 reads CAWSVMSLSGNTIYF. The DNA for the CDR3 is TGTGCCTGGAGTGTAATGAGTCTATCTGGAAACACCATATATTTT.

This chain's CDR3 is CASSLASRGRIPYEQYF. The DNA for the CDR3 is TGTGCCAGCAGCTTAGCTTCCCGAGGACGGATCCCTTACGAGCAGTACTTC. The J gene is TRBJ2-7, the V gene TRBV7-8; D is uncertain. Trimming removed 0 bases from V and 4 bases from J, with 19 bases in between. This CDR3 is 17 amino acids long. Germline CDR1 and CDR2: SGHVS and FQNEAQ.

V usage is TRBV12-3 or TRBV12-4 and J usage is TRBJ2-2, with D possibly being TRBD2 (6 bases). The CDR3 spans 16 residues. Trimming removed 5 bases at V and 2 bases at J, with 15 bases between. In DNA, the CDR3 is TGTGCCAGCAGTATTGGGACTGAACTCAACACCGGGGAGCTGTTTTTT. This translates into CASSIGTELNTGELFF.

The sample holds a few counts of this clonotype. CDR3 nucleotide sequence: TGCGCCAGCAGTCGGAGACAGTATCCCACCTACAATGAGCAGTTCTTC. This codes for CASSRRQYPTYNEQFF. The rearrangement links TRBV5-1 to TRBJ2-1; perhaps TRBD1 as D (5 bases). Trimming shortened V by 5 bases and J by 2 bases, and 17 bases separated the two germline ends. Germline lookup yields CDR1 SGHRS and CDR2 YFSETQ. There are 16 residues in the CDR3. Based on the CDR3 plus reference TRBV5-1 and TRBJ2-1, the full variable domain is KAGVTQTPRYLIKTRGQQVTLSCSPISGHRSVSWYQQTPGQGLQFLFEYFSETQRNKGNFPGRFSGRQFSNSRSEMNVSTLELGDSALYLCASSRRQYPTYNEQFFGPGTRLTVL.

As to this clonotype: Possible read error: a much larger clone is one base away. The chain joins TRBV2 to TRBJ2-3; 12 bases agree with TRBD2. Germline values: CDR1 SNHLY, CDR2 FYNNEI. The CDR3 runs to 16 residues. CDR3 loop: CAGSPSSGGALDTQYF. As DNA, the CDR3 is TGTGCCGGCAGCCCTTCTAGCGGGGGGGCCTTGGATACGCAGTATTTT.